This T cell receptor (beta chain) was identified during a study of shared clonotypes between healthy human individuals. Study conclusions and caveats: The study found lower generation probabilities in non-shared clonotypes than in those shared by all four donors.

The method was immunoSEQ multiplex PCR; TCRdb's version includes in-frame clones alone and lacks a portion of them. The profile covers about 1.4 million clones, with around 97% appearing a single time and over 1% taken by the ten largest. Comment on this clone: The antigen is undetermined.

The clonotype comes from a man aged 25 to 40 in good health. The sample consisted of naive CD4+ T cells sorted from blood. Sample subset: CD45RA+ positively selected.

The CDR3 DNA reads TGTGCCAGCAGCGTGTTAGACAGGGGCTCGTCTGGAAACACCATATATTTT. Protein product: CASSVLDRGSSGNTIYF. The chain couples TRBV9 to TRBJ1-3; TRBD1 agrees at 8 bases. Trimming removed 2 bases from V and 1 base from J; junction bases left unmatched: 8. Germline lookup yields CDR1 SGDLS and CDR2 YYNGEE. The CDR3 runs 17 residues. The complete variable domain, with remaining parts taken from reference TRBV9 and TRBJ1-3, reads DSGVTQTPKHLITATGQRVTLRCSPRSGDLSVYWYQQSLDQGLQFLIQYYNGEERAKGNILERFSAQQFPDLHSELNLSSLELGDSALYFCASSVLDRGSSGNTIYFGEGSWLTVV.